These 2 T cell receptor beta chains originate from one sample sequenced in a study of vaccination and CD4 T cells after COVID-19. These receptors' targets are unknown. Treatment reported: roughly 10-day PBMC culture with coronavirus spike peptide pools or control peptides (ViraFEST assay). Cultured CD4+ T-cell DNA underwent Oncomine TCR Beta short-read sequencing. TCRdb fed the PCR reads into MiXCR, producing one record per CDR3 protein. The sample records 28,000 or so distinct CDR3 sequences, roughly 64% being singletons. The specimen was CD4+ T cells from blood, cultured in vitro. The source is a human donor who had recovered from COVID-19.

The rearrangement joins TRBV2 to TRBJ2-1; 8 positions match TRBD2. The CDR3 runs 14 residues. After removal of 10 bases from V and 9 bases from J, the junction contained 14 bases not matched to a gene. CDR1 and CDR2 from the germline V gene are SNHLY and FYNNEI. Here the CDR3 DNA reads TGTGCCACCTCAGGGCTAGCGGGTGGTGGTGAGCAGTTCTTC. Protein product: CATSGLAGGGEQFF.

The J gene is TRBJ1-6, the V gene TRBV7-8; tentatively, D is TRBD1 (5 bases). The CDR3 loop spans 15 amino acids. Germline V gene lookup returns CDR1 SGHVS and CDR2 FQNEAQ. V gave up 2 bases and J gave up 7 bases, with 12 bases separating them. The CDR3 coding sequence is TGTGCCAGCAGCTTACGAACAGGAAGCAATTCACCCCTCCACTTT. It codes for CASSLRTGSNSPLHF. The whole variable domain, remainder taken from reference TRBV7-8 and TRBJ1-6, is GAGVSQSPRYKVAKRGQDVALRCDPISGHVSLFWYQQALGQGPEFLTYFQNEAQLDKSGLPSDRFFAERPEGSVSTLKIQRTQQEDSAVYLCASSLRTGSNSPLHFGNGTRLTVT.